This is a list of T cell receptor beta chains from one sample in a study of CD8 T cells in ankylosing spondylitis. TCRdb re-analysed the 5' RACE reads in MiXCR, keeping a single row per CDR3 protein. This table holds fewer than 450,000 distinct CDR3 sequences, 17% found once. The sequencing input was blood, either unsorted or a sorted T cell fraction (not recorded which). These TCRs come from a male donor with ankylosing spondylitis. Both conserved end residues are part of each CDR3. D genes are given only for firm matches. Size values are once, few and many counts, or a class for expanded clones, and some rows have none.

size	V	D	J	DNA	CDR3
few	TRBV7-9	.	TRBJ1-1	TGTGCCAGCAGCTTAGTCATCTCGGAAGCTTTCTTT	CASSLVISEAFF
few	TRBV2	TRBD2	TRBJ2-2	TGTGCCAGCAGGCGCGGGACTAGTCTTACCGGGGAGCTGTTTTTT	CASRRGTSLTGELFF
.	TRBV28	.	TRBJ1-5	.	CASSFLADNQPQHF
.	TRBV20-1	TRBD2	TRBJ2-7	TGCAGTGCTAAACTAGCGGGGGGGCTCTACGAGCAGTACTTC	CSAKLAGGLYEQYF
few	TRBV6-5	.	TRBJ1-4	TGTGCCAGCAGTTACTCAGATGCAACTAATGAAAAACTGTTTTTT	CASSYSDATNEKLFF
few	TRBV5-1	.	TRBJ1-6	TGCGCCAGCAGCTGGACAGAGTATAATTCACCCCTCCACTTT	CASSWTEYNSPLHF
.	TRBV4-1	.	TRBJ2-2	TGCGCCAGCAGCTCCCTAGTAACGAGGACCGGGGAGCTGTTTTTT	CASSSLVTRTGELFF
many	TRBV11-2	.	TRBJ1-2	TGTGCCAGCAGCTTAGATTGGGCCTGGAACTATGGCTACACCTTC	CASSLDWAWNYGYTF
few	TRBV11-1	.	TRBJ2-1	TGTGCCAGCAGCTTGATCGGGGGGCCGTATAATGAGCAGTTCTTC	CASSLIGGPYNEQFF
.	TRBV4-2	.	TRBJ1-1	TGTGCCAGCAGCCAAGATCGCTTGGGAACTGAAGCTTTCTTT	CASSQDRLGTEAFF
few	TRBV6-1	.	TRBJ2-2	TGTGCCAGCAGAGCCGGGACTCCCACCGGGGAGCTGTTTTTT	CASRAGTPTGELFF
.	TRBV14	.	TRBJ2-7	TGTGCCAGCAGTCCATCAGGGCGGGAGCAGTACTTC	CASSPSGREQYF
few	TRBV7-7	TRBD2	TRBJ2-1	TGTGCCAGCAGCCCTCTCTTCTTAGCGGGGGATTTGAATGAGCAGTTCTTC	CASSPLFLAGDLNEQFF
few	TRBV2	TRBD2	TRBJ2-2	TGTGCCAGCAGTGCTAGCGGGAATGGGGAGCTGTTTTTT	CASSASGNGELFF
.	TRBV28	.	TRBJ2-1	TGTGCCACGGTTCAACTCAATGAGCAGTTCTTC	CATVQLNEQFF
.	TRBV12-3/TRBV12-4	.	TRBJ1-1	TGTGCCAGCAAGGGCCCTAGGAACACTGAAGCTTTCTTT	CASKGPRNTEAFF
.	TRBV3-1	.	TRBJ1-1	TGTGCCAGCAGCCATCGAGGCGTTGAAGCTTTCTTT	CASSHRGVEAFF
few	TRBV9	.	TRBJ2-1	TGTGCCAGCAGCTACTGGGGTAGCAGTTCCGGTGAGCAGTTCTTC	CASSYWGSSSGEQFF
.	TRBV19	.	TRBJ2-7	TGTGCCAGTAGTACCATCCCCGGGGGCTCGCCCTACGAGCAGTACTTC	CASSTIPGGSPYEQYF
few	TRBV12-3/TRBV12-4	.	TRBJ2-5	TGTGCCAGCAGCCCCGGGCGGACAGTCCAAGAGACCCAGTACTTC	CASSPGRTVQETQYF
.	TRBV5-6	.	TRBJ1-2	TGTGCCAGCAGCCCCGCAGGGCCCTATGGCTACACCTTC	CASSPAGPYGYTF
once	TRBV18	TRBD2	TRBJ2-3	TGTGCCAGCTCACCAACCCCGGGACTAGCGGGACATAGCACAGATACGCAGTATTTT	CASSPTPGLAGHSTDTQYF
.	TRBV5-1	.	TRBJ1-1	TGCGCCAGCAGCAAGGGACGGATAGAACGTGCTGAAGCTTTCTTT	CASSKGRIERAEAFF
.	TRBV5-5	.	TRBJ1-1	TGTGCCAGCAGCACCCCGGGTAGTCCCCGGGGAGCTTTCTTT	CASSTPGSPRGAFF
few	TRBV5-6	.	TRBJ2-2	TGTGCCAGCAGACCAATGGGGCGGGGGCGCAACACCGGGGAGCTGTTTTTT	CASRPMGRGRNTGELFF
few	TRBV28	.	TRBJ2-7	TGTGCCAGCACCTTGGGGGGGCCCCTATCCTACGAGCAGTACTTC	CASTLGGPLSYEQYF
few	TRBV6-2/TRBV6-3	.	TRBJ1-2	TGTGCCAGCAGTGACTCGACAGCTAACTATGGCTACACCTTC	CASSDSTANYGYTF
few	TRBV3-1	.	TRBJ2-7	TGTGCCAGCAGCCAGAGAGGGTTTGGCTACGAGCAGTACTTC	CASSQRGFGYEQYF